One and the same sample provided the 27 T cell receptor beta chains below, sequenced in a study of blood T cell repertoires in COVID-19. The method was immunoSEQ multiplex PCR; TCRdb's version includes in-frame clones alone and lacks a portion of them. The data contain some 130,000 clones, around 82% of them seen just once; the ten biggest clones take up 1.4%. Sample: peripheral blood. These receptors were taken from a man aged 55 to 70 with acute or convalescent COVID-19.

The CDR3 loop is CASSAAASSYNEQFF. The CDR3 region has the DNA TGTGCCAGCAGTGCAGCGGCCAGCTCCTACAATGAGCAGTTCTTC. This chain joins TRBV6-1 and TRBJ2-1; TRBD2 might be the D (5 bases). Trimming shortened V by 4 bases and J by 0 bases, and 10 bases separated the two germline ends. The CDR3 totals 15 residues. CDR1 is MNHNS, CDR2 SASEGT, per germline.

This clone was recorded only once. This chain connects TRBV2 to TRBJ1-6; TRBD1 matches at 7 bases. V lost 10 bases, J lost 5 bases, and 11 bases stayed unmatched. CDR3 length: 15 residues. CDR1 and CDR2 from the germline V gene are SNHLY and FYNNEI. Here the CDR3 reads CATKKGQGDNSPLHF. The DNA of the CDR3 is TGTGCCACCAAAAAAGGTCAGGGGGATAATTCACCCCTCCACTTT.

This chain uses TRBV7-9 with TRBJ1-5; 8 nucleotides match TRBD1. CDR1 is SEHNR, CDR2 FQNEAQ, per germline (reference sequence). There are 15 residues in the CDR3. The J segment lost 8 bases and the V segment lost 5 bases, leaving 11 bases of the junction unmatched. The CDR3 nucleotides are TGTGCCAGCAGCCTTACAGGGGGTTTGTGGGAGCCCCAGCATTTT. Its translation: CASSLTGGLWEPQHF.

The chain recombines TRBV24-1 with TRBJ2-5, with a weak D call TRBD2 (5 bases). The CDR3 covers 16 residues. Germline V gene data show CDR1 as KGHDR and CDR2 as SFDVKD. V shed 1 base and J shed 5 bases, with 16 bases lying between them. The CDR3 is CATSDFQSGWEETQYF. CDR3 nucleotide sequence: TGTGCCACCAGTGATTTTCAAAGCGGTTGGGAGGAGACCCAGTACTTC.

The chain is built from TRBV6-5 and TRBJ2-7, with 7 nucleotides matching TRBD1. Germline-derived CDR1 and CDR2 are MNHEY and SVGAGI. The ends lost 6 bases at V and 4 bases at J; junction bases unmatched: 9. This CDR3 has 14 amino acids. CDR3 bases: TGTGCCAGCAGATTCGAGGGGGCATCTTACGAGCAGTACTTC. Protein: CASRFEGASYEQYF.

This clone has just one count. This rearrangement joins TRBV6-2 or TRBV6-3 to TRBJ2-1; weak D call: TRBD2 (6 bases). This CDR3 is built from 15 residues. CDR1 MNHEY and CDR2 SVGEGT come from the germline V gene. V was trimmed by 5 bases and J by 6 bases, leaving 17 bases between them. The CDR3 DNA sequence: TGTGCCAGCAGTACCGGACTGAGGAGGGCCAATGAGCAGTTCTTC. Translating it yields CASSTGLRRANEQFF.

The chain carries TRBV3-1 (or the pseudogene TRBV3-2) and TRBJ1-5; D unclear. This CDR3 is 15 amino acids long. V lost 3 bases and J lost 6, with 15 bases in between. Germline CDR1 reads LGHDT; CDR2 reads YNNKEL (reference sequence). The CDR3 bases are TGTGCCAGCAGCCAGGACTTCGGGGTGGGTCAGCCCCAGCATTTT. This translates into CASSQDFGVGQPQHF.

This clone was picked up one time. The genes are TRBV2 and TRBJ1-2; unclear D gene. The CDR3 covers 13 residues. The germline V gene has CDR1 SNHLY and CDR2 FYNNEI. V was trimmed by 7 bases and J by 6 bases, leaving 15 bases between them. This CDR3 is CASTGGAGHGYTF. The DNA for the CDR3 is TGTGCCAGCACAGGTGGCGCAGGCCATGGCTACACCTTC.

V gene TRBV30 combines with J gene TRBJ1-1; the D is unclear. V shed 1 base and J shed 11 bases, with 11 bases lying between them. The length of the CDR3 is 11 residues. Germline CDR1 GTSNPN, CDR2 SVGIG (reference sequence). The DNA of the CDR3 is TGTGCCTGGAGTGAAAGGTGGCGGGCTTTCTTT. It translates to CAWSERWRAFF.

V gene TRBV10-1 combines with J gene TRBJ2-7; possibly TRBD2 for D (5 bases). The CDR3 covers 13 residues. The germline V gene encodes CDR1 WNHNN and CDR2 SYGVQD (reference sequence). Trimming removed 2 bases at V and 2 bases at J, with 7 bases between. CDR3: CASSEPGTYEQYF. CDR3 coding DNA: TGCGCCAGCAGTGAGCCGGGAACCTACGAGCAGTACTTC.

This clone was observed once. The gene calls are TRBV28 and TRBJ1-1, with TRBD1 matching over 11 bases. Germline loops: CDR1 MDHEN, CDR2 SYDVKM. Trimming took 4 bases from V and 2 from J; bases not matched to a gene: 6. The CDR3 is made up of 16 amino acids. The CDR3 sequence is CASSSLGQGANTEAFF. The CDR3 DNA reads TGTGCCAGCAGTTCTCTCGGACAGGGGGCCAACACTGAAGCTTTCTTT.

CDR3 sequence: CSVGNRDRGRGDGYTF. The CDR3 region has the DNA TGCAGCGTTGGAAACCGGGACAGGGGGCGCGGTGATGGCTACACCTTC. The V gene is TRBV29-1, the J gene TRBJ1-2; 12 bases agree with TRBD1. In germline, CDR1 is SQVTM, CDR2 ANQGSEA. Germline trimming cut 4 bases from V and 6 bases from J; bases unmatched to any gene: 12. The CDR3 length is 16 residues.

The rearrangement links TRBV5-1 to TRBJ1-4, with D maybe TRBD1 (6 bases). This CDR3 is built from 16 residues. Trimming removed 1 base from V and 2 bases from J, with 12 bases in between. The germline V gene encodes CDR1 SGHRS and CDR2 YFSETQ. The CDR3 protein is CASSLRTGSTNEKLFF. For the CDR3, the DNA is TGCGCCAGCAGCTTGAGAACAGGGTCTACTAATGAAAAACTGTTTTTT.

This sequence joins TRBV7-2 and TRBJ1-6; 8 bases align to TRBD1. J was trimmed by 9 bases and V by 6 bases; bases with no gene match: 7. Germline CDR1 is SGHTA and CDR2 is FQGNSA. This CDR3 region has 14 residues. The CDR3 DNA reads as TGTGCCAGCAGTTGGACAGGGAGAAGTTCACCCCTCCACTTT. Residues: CASSWTGRSSPLHF.

In regard to this clone: This sample includes further DNA sequences coding for the same CDR3. The CDR3 region is CATSDPTGGSYEQYF. The CDR3 nucleotides are TGTGCCACCAGTGATCCGACAGGGGGCTCCTACGAGCAGTACTTC. The chain couples TRBV24-1 to TRBJ2-7; 9 nucleotides match TRBD1. Trimming at V came to 3 bases and at J to 0 bases, leaving 2 bases not matched to a gene. Germline CDR1 and CDR2: KGHDR and SFDVKD. CDR3 size: 15 residues.

This sequence joins TRBV2 and TRBJ2-2; 8 nucleotides match TRBD1. Germline V gene data show CDR1 as SNHLY and CDR2 as FYNNEI. Germline trimming cut 5 bases from V and 2 bases from J; bases unmatched to any gene: 4. This CDR3 has 15 amino acids. The CDR3 region has the DNA TGTGCCAGCAGTTTGGACAGGGCTAACACCGGGGAGCTGTTTTTT. Protein: CASSLDRANTGELFF.

The chain joins TRBV19 to TRBJ1-5; the D gene is possibly TRBD1 (5 bases). Trimming took off 8 bases at V and 4 bases at J, with 9 bases between the two ends. The CDR3 consists of 12 residues. Germline lookup yields CDR1 LNHDA and CDR2 SQIVND (reference sequence). CDR3 DNA: TGTGCCAGTGCCAGGGTAAATCAGCCCCAGCATTTT. This codes for CASARVNQPQHF.

The genes are TRBV13 and TRBJ1-1; TRBD1 matches 8 bases. Germline CDR1 and CDR2: PRHDT and FYEKMQ (reference sequence). Trimming took 5 bases from V and 5 from J; bases not matched to a gene: 13. The CDR3 covers 16 residues. The CDR3 DNA reads as TGTGCCAGCAGCCAACAGCCCGGGACAGGATGGACTGAAGCTTTCTTT. Its protein product is CASSQQPGTGWTEAFF.

This chain links TRBV28 with TRBJ1-1, with 7 bases that match TRBD1. This CDR3 comprises 15 residues. The germline gives CDR1 MDHEN, CDR2 SYDVKM. The ends lost 7 bases at V and 5 bases at J; junction bases unmatched: 13. The CDR3 here is CASIRSQGGKTEAFF. CDR3 bases: TGTGCCAGCATCCGGAGCCAGGGGGGAAAGACTGAAGCTTTCTTT. The variable domain in full, completed from reference TRBV28 and TRBJ1-1, reads DVKVTQSSRYLVKRTGEKVFLECVQDMDHENMFWYRQDPGLGLRLIYFSYDVKMKEKGDIPEGYSVSREKKERFSLILESASTNQTSMYLCASIRSQGGKTEAFFGQGTRLTVV.

V and J are TRBV7-2 and TRBJ2-1, with a tentative D call TRBD1 (6 bases). Germline CDR1 reads SGHTA; CDR2 reads FQGNSA. The CDR3 sequence is 15 residues long. Trimming removed 4 bases from V and 3 bases from J, with 13 bases in between. In DNA, the CDR3 is TGTGCCAGCAGCTCACCGGGACAAATCTACAATGAGCAGTTCTTC. It is translated as CASSSPGQIYNEQFF.

The chain has TRBV3-1 (or the pseudogene TRBV3-2) and TRBJ1-6, with a possible D match to TRBD1 (5 bases). With 1 base removed from V and 10 bases from J, the gap between germline ends came to 5 bases. CDR1 is LGHDT and CDR2 is YNNKEL in the germline V gene (reference sequence). This CDR3 is built from 12 residues. The DNA for the CDR3 is TGTGCCAGCAGCCAAGGGGGCTCACCCCTCCACTTT. It yields the protein CASSQGGSPLHF.

The chain employs TRBV11-3 and TRBJ1-3, with a weak D call TRBD1 (5 bases). CDR3 length: 13 amino acids. V was shortened by 0 bases and J by 8 bases, with 8 bases between the two germline ends. CDR1 and CDR2 (germline): SGHNT, YENEEA. The CDR3 bases are TGTGCCAGCAGCTTAGATCAAGGGGACACCATATATTTT. Its translation is CASSLDQGDTIYF. The full variable domain, completed using reference TRBV11-3 and TRBJ1-3, is EAGVVQSPRYKIIEKKQPVAFWCNPISGHNTLYWYLQNLGQGPELLIRYENEEAVDDSQLPKDRFSAERLKGVDSTLKIQPAELGDSAVYLCASSLDQGDTIYFGEGSWLTVV.

The J gene is TRBJ2-7, the V gene TRBV5-4; 7 bases agree with TRBD1. V gave up 5 bases and J gave up 0 bases; unmatched junction bases: 8. Germline CDR1 reads SGHNT; CDR2 reads YYREEE (reference sequence). This CDR3 has 15 amino acids. The CDR3 loop is CASSPGQVNSYEQYF. The DNA of the CDR3 is TGTGCCAGCAGTCCCGGACAGGTGAACTCCTACGAGCAGTACTTC.

The rearrangement joins TRBV7-3 to TRBJ1-4, with 9 bases that match TRBD1. V lost 4 bases and J lost 7; bases outside the gene matches: 1. Germline loops: CDR1 SGHTA, CDR2 FQGTGA. The CDR3 totals 13 residues. The CDR3 nucleotides read TGTGCCAGCAGCTCGGGACAGGGTGAAAAACTGTTTTTT. This gives the protein CASSSGQGEKLFF. The whole variable domain, filled in from reference TRBV7-3 and TRBJ1-4, reads GAGVSQTPSNKVTEKGKYVELRCDPISGHTALYWYRQSLGQGPEFLIYFQGTGAADDSGLPNDRFFAVRPEGSVSTLKIQRTERGDSAVYLCASSSGQGEKLFFGSGTQLSVL.

V gene TRBV9 combines with J gene TRBJ2-7, with 11 bases fitting TRBD2. From germline, CDR1 is SGDLS and CDR2 YYNGEE. V lost 3 bases to trimming and J lost 11 bases; unmatched junction nucleotides: 7. The CDR3 loop spans 13 amino acids. The CDR3 region has the DNA TGTGCCAGCAGCGAAGGGACTAGCGGAATAGAGTACTTC. Protein product: CASSEGTSGIEYF.

This clone was detected only a few times. The rearrangement links TRBV9 to TRBJ1-2; 7 positions agree with TRBD1. Trimming at V came to 3 bases and at J to 7 bases, leaving 12 bases not matched to a gene. This CDR3 has 15 residues. Germline loops: CDR1 SGDLS, CDR2 YYNGEE. DNA for the CDR3: TGTGCCAGCAGCGCCAGGGGGTGGATACCCTCTGGCTACACCTTC. The encoded protein is CASSARGWIPSGYTF. The variable domain in full, with the rest retrieved from reference TRBV9 and TRBJ1-2, is DSGVTQTPKHLITATGQRVTLRCSPRSGDLSVYWYQQSLDQGLQFLIQYYNGEERAKGNILERFSAQQFPDLHSELNLSSLELGDSALYFCASSARGWIPSGYTFGSGTRLTVV.

The CDR3 here is CASSSRTGYEKLFF. CDR3 coding DNA: TGTGCCAGCAGTTCTCGGACAGGGTATGAAAAACTGTTTTTT. This chain connects TRBV28 to TRBJ1-4; the match to TRBD1 covers 8 bases. The trim removed 4 bases at V and 6 bases at J, leaving 4 bases unmatched. Germline loops: CDR1 MDHEN, CDR2 SYDVKM. CDR3 length: 14 amino acids.